These 21 T cell receptor beta chains came from one sample sequenced in a study of blood T cell repertoires in COVID-19. Assay: immunoSEQ multiplex PCR; the TCRdb copy retains only in-frame clones and omits some. The data contain some 100,000 clones, approximately 91% of them singletons. Sequenced material: peripheral blood. The receptors were sampled from a man aged 55 to 70 with acute or convalescent COVID-19.

This chain joins TRBV30 and TRBJ2-3, with 8 bases identical to TRBD2. Germline loops: CDR1 GTSNPN, CDR2 SVGIG (reference sequence). CDR3 size: 15 residues. Trimming cost V 4 bases and J 4 bases; bases outside gene matches: 10. The CDR3 DNA is TGTGCCTGGAATAGCGGGATGGGACTGGCAGATACGCAGTATTTT. Translating it yields CAWNSGMGLADTQYF.

The chain links TRBV5-4 to TRBJ2-7, with 10 bases identical to TRBD1. Germline CDR1 is SGHNT and CDR2 is YYREEE (reference sequence). V dropped 4 bases and J dropped 2; count of bases not matched to a gene: 9. The CDR3 is made up of 16 amino acids. This CDR3 reads CASSRNGDRGTYEQYF. CDR3 nucleotide sequence: TGTGCCAGCAGCCGCAATGGGGACAGGGGTACCTACGAGCAGTACTTC.

The table lists this clone with a count of one. The chain uses TRBV19 and TRBJ1-2; TRBD1 agrees at 7 bases. Trimming at V came to 0 bases and at J to 4 bases, leaving 8 bases not matched to a gene. The CDR3 length is 16 residues. Germline CDR1 reads LNHDA; CDR2 reads SQIVND (reference sequence). The CDR3 DNA reads TGTGCCAGTAGTATAGATTCGACAGGGCTTGTCTATGGCTACACCTTC. Encoded protein: CASSIDSTGLVYGYTF.

The CDR3 loop reads CASSLSAVPNQPQHF. Here the CDR3 DNA reads TGTGCCAGCAGCTTATCGGCGGTTCCAAATCAGCCCCAGCATTTT. The chain carries TRBV7-8 and TRBJ1-5, with unresolved D. The CDR3 is 15 amino acids. Trimming pared 2 bases from V and 4 bases from J, leaving 12 bases between. Looked up from germline, CDR1 is SGHVS and CDR2 is FQNEAQ.

The chain links TRBV5-1 to TRBJ2-7; 7 positions match TRBD2. V shed 4 bases, J shed 2 bases, and the junction held 9 bases outside the gene matches. CDR1 is SGHRS and CDR2 is YFSETQ in the germline V gene. The CDR3 is 15 residues long. The CDR3: CASSRQTSRTYEQYF. In nucleotides, the CDR3 is TGCGCCAGCAGCCGCCAGACTAGCCGGACCTACGAGCAGTACTTC.

This clone was recorded once. The rearrangement uses TRBV18 and TRBJ1-1, with 9 bases lining up with TRBD1. Germline lookup yields CDR1 KGHSH and CDR2 LQKENI. The CDR3 spans 14 residues. V trimming: 4 bases; J trimming: 4 bases; junction bases outside the gene matches: 4. In nucleotides, the CDR3 is TGTGCCAGCTCACAGGGGACAGGGCCCACTGAAGCTTTCTTT. This sequence encodes CASSQGTGPTEAFF.

This clone has only one observation. The J gene is TRBJ1-1, the V gene TRBV25-1, with D possibly matching TRBD1 (5 bases). Germline loops: CDR1 MGHDK, CDR2 SYGVNS. The V end lost 3 bases, the J end lost 5 bases, and 16 bases lay between the germline ends. The CDR3 extends over 15 amino acids. The chain's CDR3 is CASSDPGRRGTEAFF. The CDR3 bases are TGTGCCAGCAGTGACCCCGGGAGAAGGGGAACTGAAGCTTTCTTT.

V and J are TRBV5-4 and TRBJ1-2, with D unclear. The germline V gene has CDR1 SGHNT and CDR2 YYREEE (reference sequence). The CDR3 runs 14 residues. Trimming left V 4 bases short and J 5 bases short, with 15 bases between. CDR3 nucleotides: TGTGCCAGCAGCACCCGGGAGGTGGGGTATGGCTACACCTTC. Amino acid sequence: CASSTREVGYGYTF.

This clone showed up just a few times. This sequence joins TRBV6-5 and TRBJ2-1; TRBD2 agrees at 9 bases. CDR3 length: 14 residues. Germline values: CDR1 MNHEY, CDR2 SVGAGI. The CDR3 DNA is TGTACCGCAGCGAGGCGGGAGGGGTACAATGAGCAGTTCTTC. Translation: CTAARREGYNEQFF.

J is TRBJ2-7 and V is TRBV14, with 9 bases lining up with TRBD2. The trim removed 0 bases at V and 2 bases at J, leaving 5 bases unmatched. This CDR3 has 16 amino acids. Germline CDR1 reads SGHDN; CDR2 reads FVKESK. CDR3 coding DNA: TGTGCCAGCAGCCAAGATCAAAGCGGGAGGCCCTACGAGCAGTACTTC. It codes for CASSQDQSGRPYEQYF.

The rearrangement links TRBV19 to TRBJ2-1; 7 nucleotides agree with TRBD2. V shed 0 bases, J shed 6 bases, and the junction held 8 bases outside the gene matches. The CDR3 has 16 amino acids. Germline V gene sequence: CDR1 LNHDA, CDR2 SQIVND (reference sequence). The CDR3 reads CASSIDRGGSGNEQFF. In DNA, the CDR3 is TGTGCCAGTAGTATAGATAGGGGCGGGAGTGGCAATGAGCAGTTCTTC.

V usage is TRBV9 and J usage is TRBJ2-3; 8 nucleotides match TRBD2. Germline CDR1 SGDLS, CDR2 YYNGEE. The CDR3 totals 17 residues. Trimming at V came to 3 bases and at J to 5 bases, leaving 14 bases not matched to a gene. Here the CDR3 DNA reads TGTGCCAGCAGCGACCCCTTGACGGGAGGGCCGGGAGATACGCAGTATTTT. This translates into CASSDPLTGGPGDTQYF.

The rearrangement uses TRBV9 and TRBJ2-1; 13 bases fit TRBD2. Germline CDR1 SGDLS, CDR2 YYNGEE. This CDR3 comprises 18 residues. V lost 0 bases to trimming and J lost 4 bases; unmatched junction nucleotides: 7. CDR3: CASSVATTSGRSYNEQFF. In DNA, the CDR3 is TGTGCCAGCAGCGTAGCAACGACTAGCGGGAGGTCATACAATGAGCAGTTCTTC.

The chain employs TRBV2 and TRBJ1-1, with D hard to call. The CDR3 loop spans 15 amino acids. V was trimmed by 6 bases and J by 0 bases, leaving 14 bases between them. Per the germline V gene, CDR1 is SNHLY and CDR2 is FYNNEI. The chain's CDR3 is CASRIQSWVNTEAFF. The DNA of the CDR3 is TGTGCCAGCAGGATACAGAGTTGGGTGAACACTGAAGCTTTCTTT.

In its sample, this clone was seen a few times. The V gene is TRBV11-1, the J gene TRBJ2-7; no firm D call. Trimming pared 1 base from V and 6 bases from J, leaving 7 bases between. The CDR3 is made up of 12 amino acids. Germline V gene data show CDR1 as SGHAT and CDR2 as FQDESV (reference sequence). The CDR3 DNA is TGTGCCAGCAGCTTAGTCTCTTCCGAGCAGTACTTC. It is translated as CASSLVSSEQYF.

The chain employs TRBV3-1 (or the pseudogene TRBV3-2) and TRBJ1-1, with D perhaps TRBD1 (6 bases). V gave up 3 bases and J gave up 2 bases, with 16 bases separating them. This CDR3 spans 16 amino acids. CDR1 LGHDT and CDR2 YNNKEL come from the germline V gene (reference sequence). Here the CDR3 DNA reads TGTGCCAGCAGCCAGGGGGCCGGGCCGGGAAACACTGAAGCTTTCTTT. Residues: CASSQGAGPGNTEAFF.

The V call is TRBV28, the J call TRBJ1-2; TRBD1 aligns across 9 bases. The CDR3 runs to 14 residues. CDR1 MDHEN and CDR2 SYDVKM come from the germline V gene. V lost 4 bases to trimming and J lost 5 bases; unmatched junction nucleotides: 5. CDR3 DNA sequence: TGTGCCAGCAGTTCCGGACAGGGGCTATATGGCTACACCTTC. Translating gives CASSSGQGLYGYTF.

This chain joins TRBV25-1 and TRBJ1-1, with D hard to call. The CDR3 has 12 amino acids. CDR1 and CDR2 (germline): MGHDK, SYGVNS. Between the trimmed V and J ends, which lost 1 base and 6 bases, there was a span of 6 bases. CDR3 in amino acids: CASSESRSEAFF. The CDR3 DNA follows: TGTGCCAGCAGTGAATCCAGGTCTGAAGCTTTCTTT.

The table lists this clone with a count of one. The chain has TRBV28 and TRBJ1-4, with 7 nucleotides matching TRBD1. The CDR3 spans 14 residues. J was trimmed by 2 bases and V by 6 bases; bases with no gene match: 3. Germline CDR1 and CDR2: MDHEN and SYDVKM. The CDR3 nucleotides read TGTGCCAGCAGGGAAGGGGGCACTAATGAAAAACTGTTTTTT. Its protein product is CASREGGTNEKLFF. Drawing the rest from reference TRBV28 and TRBJ1-4, the complete variable domain is DVKVTQSSRYLVKRTGEKVFLECVQDMDHENMFWYRQDPGLGLRLIYFSYDVKMKEKGDIPEGYSVSREKKERFSLILESASTNQTSMYLCASREGGTNEKLFFGSGTQLSVL.

The chain couples TRBV29-1 to TRBJ2-7; the match to TRBD2 covers 7 bases. The germline CDR1 and CDR2 sequences are SQVTM and ANQGSEA. J gave up 6 bases and V 7 bases, and 12 bases lay outside the gene matches. The CDR3 length is 13 residues. Here the CDR3 reads CSALYREGGEQYF. The DNA of the CDR3 is TGCAGCGCGCTTTATAGGGAGGGTGGCGAGCAGTACTTC.

The CDR3 sequence is CASTLQGTNEKLFF. CDR3 bases: TGTGCCAGCACCCTGCAGGGTACTAATGAAAAACTGTTTTTT. The gene calls are TRBV5-4 and TRBJ1-4, with D tentatively TRBD1 (5 bases). Per germline, CDR1 SGHNT and CDR2 YYREEE (reference sequence). Trimming pared 6 bases from V and 2 bases from J, leaving 11 bases between. This CDR3 has 14 residues.